The 32 T cell receptor beta chains below come from one sample, sequenced in a study of blood T cell repertoires in COVID-19. Assay used: immunoSEQ multiplex PCR; TCRdb lists only in-frame clones, some missing. The sample contains 210,000 or so clones, 83% of which appear only once. Material for sequencing was peripheral blood. These receptors were collected from a woman in her twenties or thirties with COVID-19, enrolled during active disease.

Worth noting for this clone: Other DNA sequences in the sample encode the same CDR3. The J gene is TRBJ2-1, the V gene TRBV7-3; D is possibly TRBD1 (7 bases). V shed 2 bases and J shed 4 bases, with 12 bases lying between them. In germline, CDR1 is SGHTA, CDR2 FQGTGA. The CDR3 has 15 residues. The CDR3 DNA sequence: TGTGCCAGCAGCTTATCCTCAGGGGGGTACAATGAGCAGTTCTTC. Its protein is CASSLSSGGYNEQFF.

This rearrangement joins TRBV6-5 to TRBJ2-1; 15 nucleotides align to TRBD2. V gave up 2 bases and J gave up 10 bases; unmatched junction bases: 3. CDR1 and CDR2 from the germline V gene are MNHEY and SVGAGI. The CDR3 is made up of 15 amino acids. DNA of the CDR3: TGTGCCAGCAGTTACGCGGGACTAGCGGGGGGCGAGCAGTTCTTC. As protein: CASSYAGLAGGEQFF.

The chain carries TRBV6-5 and TRBJ1-1; 9 bases agree with TRBD1. Germline V lookup: CDR1 MNHEY, CDR2 SVGAGI. The CDR3 totals 14 residues. With 4 bases clipped from V and 5 bases from J, the junction kept 5 bases outside the gene matches. The CDR3 DNA is TGTGCCAGCAGTTCGGACAGGGGAAGGACTGAAGCTTTCTTT. Amino acid sequence: CASSSDRGRTEAFF.

This chain links TRBV7-9 with TRBJ1-6; 10 nucleotides align to TRBD1. V lost 2 bases to trimming and J lost 13 bases; unmatched junction nucleotides: 5. The CDR3 sequence is 14 residues long. Germline CDR1 is SEHNR and CDR2 is FQNEAQ (reference sequence). The CDR3 DNA reads TGTGCCAGCAGCTTATTCGGGACAGGGGTTCCCCTCCACTTT. Residues: CASSLFGTGVPLHF.

The CDR3: CASTSRQGKNEQYF. The CDR3 DNA is TGTGCCAGCACCTCAAGGCAGGGTAAAAACGAGCAGTACTTC. The chain has TRBV3-1 (or the pseudogene TRBV3-2) and TRBJ2-7; D possibly corresponds to TRBD1 (5 bases). Germline V CDR1 and CDR2: LGHDT, YNNKEL (reference sequence). With 7 bases removed from V and 5 bases from J, the gap between germline ends came to 18 bases. The CDR3 contains 14 residues.

This chain joins TRBV4-1 and TRBJ2-7, with TRBD1 matching over 7 bases. The CDR3 extends over 13 amino acids. Germline V gene data show CDR1 as MGHRA and CDR2 as YSYEKL. The V and J ends lost 5 bases and 2 bases, in that order; junction bases with no gene match: 3. The DNA for the CDR3 is TGCGCCAGCAGCACCGGGACAGCCTACGAGCAGTACTTC. Translated: CASSTGTAYEQYF.

This sequence joins TRBV2 and TRBJ1-6, with TRBD1 as a possible D gene (5 bases). V lost 6 bases to trimming and J lost 7 bases, with 13 bases between them. The CDR3 extends over 14 amino acids. Germline V gene sequence: CDR1 SNHLY, CDR2 FYNNEI. CDR3 region: CASRDDRPNSPLHF. CDR3 in DNA: TGTGCCAGCAGGGATGACAGACCCAATTCACCCCTCCACTTT.

The chain has TRBV11-2 and TRBJ1-2; D is unclear. The CDR3 runs to 18 residues. Germline CDR1 and CDR2: SGHAT and FQNNGV. V lost 1 base to trimming and J lost 1 base, with 19 bases between them. The chain's CDR3 is CASSLVVPRVGDNYGYTF. The CDR3 DNA sequence: TGTGCCAGCAGCTTAGTAGTCCCCCGTGTTGGTGATAACTATGGCTACACCTTC.

DNA for the CDR3: TGTGCCAGCAGCAAAAGCCCAAGTTTCCAGGTGTCCACTGAAGCTTTCTTT. As protein: CASSKSPSFQVSTEAFF. The V gene is TRBV21-1, the J gene TRBJ1-1; no DNA check was done on the table's D call, TRBD1. TRBV21-1 is a pseudogene locus. This CDR3 is built from 17 residues.

The chain has TRBV6-6 and TRBJ2-2; weak D call: TRBD1 (5 bases). Germline CDR1 and CDR2: MNHNY and SVGAGI (reference sequence). Trimming took off 6 bases at V and 6 bases at J, with 11 bases between the two ends. CDR3 length: 13 residues. CDR3 coding DNA: TGTGCCAGCAGCCAAGGGGTGGCCGGGGAGCTGTTTTTT. Translation gives CASSQGVAGELFF.

The chain links TRBV4-1 to TRBJ1-4; D is undetermined. The CDR3 covers 16 residues. Germline assignment: CDR1 MGHRA and CDR2 YSYEKL. The V and J ends lost 0 bases and 0 bases respectively, with 8 bases between them. For the CDR3, the DNA is TGCGCCAGCAGCCAAGACGTCACGGCAACTAATGAAAAACTGTTTTTT. This codes for CASSQDVTATNEKLFF.

The chain joins TRBV3-1 (or the pseudogene TRBV3-2) to TRBJ1-1; TRBD1 might be the D (6 bases). Germline CDR1 is LGHDT and CDR2 is YNNKEL (reference sequence). Trimming cost V 4 bases and J 5 bases, with 11 bases left between them. The CDR3 extends over 13 amino acids. As DNA, the CDR3 is TGTGCCAGCAGCCTTCTCAGGGGTACTGAAGCTTTCTTT. The encoded protein is CASSLLRGTEAFF.

This clone was recorded a few times. The chain uses TRBV10-3 and TRBJ2-5; 9 positions match TRBD2. The CDR3 runs to 15 residues. The germline gives CDR1 ENHRY, CDR2 SYGVKD. V was pared by 4 bases and J by 5 bases, with 8 bases of the junction left unmatched. In DNA, the CDR3 is TGTGCCATCAGTGGTGCGGGGGGGCCGCGGGAGACCCAGTACTTC. Amino acid sequence: CAISGAGGPRETQYF.

The V gene is TRBV24-1, the J gene TRBJ1-1, with unresolved D. CDR1 is KGHDR and CDR2 is SFDVKD in the germline V gene. The CDR3 is 14 amino acids. Trimming stripped 5 bases from V and 1 base from J, with 10 bases between. Here the CDR3 reads CATSGGTTNTEAFF. The CDR3 DNA is TGTGCCACCAGTGGAGGAACAACGAACACTGAAGCTTTCTTT.

The chain has TRBV9 and TRBJ1-1; a possible D gene is TRBD1 (6 bases). Trimming pared 1 base from V and 4 bases from J, leaving 11 bases between. Looked up from germline, CDR1 is SGDLS and CDR2 is YYNGEE. The length of the CDR3 is 14 residues. In nucleotides, the CDR3 is TGTGCCAGCAGCGTATCGGGGGGCCCCACTGAAGCTTTCTTT. This translates into CASSVSGGPTEAFF. Supplemented by reference TRBV9 and TRBJ1-1, the full variable domain reads DSGVTQTPKHLITATGQRVTLRCSPRSGDLSVYWYQQSLDQGLQFLIQYYNGEERAKGNILERFSAQQFPDLHSELNLSSLELGDSALYFCASSVSGGPTEAFFGQGTRLTVV.

The chain carries TRBV6-2 or TRBV6-3 and TRBJ1-2, with D possibly matching TRBD1 (6 bases). The CDR3 has 16 residues. Trimming removed 2 bases from V and 4 bases from J, with 17 bases in between. Germline V gives CDR1 MNHEY, CDR2 SVGEGT. The CDR3 sequence is CASSYGVAAGAYGYTF. In nucleotides, the CDR3 is TGTGCCAGCAGTTACGGGGTGGCGGCAGGGGCCTATGGCTACACCTTC.

The chain is built from TRBV5-1 and TRBJ2-1; D is ambiguous. The CDR3 totals 12 residues. The germline V gene has CDR1 SGHRS and CDR2 YFSETQ. Trimming removed 3 bases from V and 5 bases from J, with 6 bases in between. The CDR3 loop reads CASSSVNNEQFF. The CDR3 nucleotides read TGCGCCAGCAGCTCGGTGAACAATGAGCAGTTCTTC.

The genes are TRBV7-3 and TRBJ2-1; D is unresolved. Germline CDR1 and CDR2: SGHTA and FQGTGA. The CDR3 has 15 residues. V gave up 2 bases and J gave up 1 base, with 9 bases separating them. CDR3: CASSLQVTSYNEQFF. As DNA, the CDR3 is TGTGCCAGCAGCTTACAAGTTACTTCCTACAATGAGCAGTTCTTC.

This clone was seen a single time. This chain connects TRBV30 to TRBJ1-4; 7 bases match TRBD1. This CDR3 comprises 14 residues. The ends lost 0 bases at V and 7 bases at J; junction bases unmatched: 5. Germline V gives CDR1 GTSNPN, CDR2 SVGIG (reference sequence). This CDR3 reads CAWSVRGGTEKLFF. CDR3 in DNA: TGTGCCTGGAGTGTACGAGGGGGCACTGAAAAACTGTTTTTT. Full variable domain (remainder filled in from reference TRBV30 and TRBJ1-4): SQTIHQWPATLVQPVGSPLSLECTVEGTSNPNLYWYRQAAGRGLQLLFYSVGIGQISSEVPQNLSASRPQDRQFILSSKKLLLSDSGFYLCAWSVRGGTEKLFFGSGTQLSVL.

Only one count was recorded for this clone. The chain uses TRBV6-6 and TRBJ2-5; weak D call: TRBD1 (6 bases). V was trimmed by 5 bases and J by 7 bases, leaving 17 bases between them. Germline V gene sequence: CDR1 MNHNY, CDR2 SVGAGI (reference sequence). This CDR3 region has 14 residues. CDR3 in DNA: TGTGCCAGCAGTAGAGACAGGTTGGACGGGACCCAGTACTTC. Protein product: CASSRDRLDGTQYF.

This clone has just one count. This rearrangement joins TRBV11-1 to TRBJ1-6, with a tentative D call TRBD1 (5 bases). The germline gives CDR1 SGHAT, CDR2 FQDESV (reference sequence). With 2 bases removed from V and 9 bases from J, the gap between germline ends came to 11 bases. The CDR3 runs to 14 residues. The CDR3 DNA sequence: TGTGCCAGCAGCTTACGGGGGTCCGGTTCACCCCTCCACTTT. As protein: CASSLRGSGSPLHF.

The chain couples TRBV3-1 (or the pseudogene TRBV3-2) to TRBJ2-2, with 7 bases fitting TRBD1. This CDR3 spans 15 amino acids. The V gene end was trimmed by 4 bases and the J gene end by 4 bases; junction bases not matched to a gene: 6. In germline, CDR1 is LGHDT, CDR2 YNNKEL (reference sequence). CDR3 coding DNA: TGTGCCAGCAGCCGTCAGACAGGGTCCACCGGGGAGCTGTTTTTT. It codes for CASSRQTGSTGELFF.

The rearrangement links TRBV7-9 to TRBJ2-7, with 7 positions matching TRBD1. This CDR3 spans 15 amino acids. Germline CDR1 and CDR2: SEHNR and FQNEAQ (reference sequence). The trim removed 5 bases at V and 2 bases at J, leaving 9 bases unmatched. CDR3 nucleotides: TGTGCCAGCAGCCCCTCGACAGGGATCCCCTACGAGCAGTACTTC. It translates to CASSPSTGIPYEQYF.

V usage is TRBV10-2 and J usage is TRBJ2-3; D call uncertain. Germline V CDR1 and CDR2: WSHSY, SAAADI. The CDR3 is 14 amino acids. V lost 1 base and J 4 bases, leaving 9 bases between the germline ends. CDR3 coding DNA: TGCGCCAGCAGTGAGTTAGTCCCCGCAGATACGCAGTATTTT. Protein sequence: CASSELVPADTQYF.

The CDR3 DNA sequence: TGTGCCAGCAGCTTAGCCCCAGGGAGGGCCGGGGAGCTGTTTTTT. Protein sequence: CASSLAPGRAGELFF. The chain carries TRBV7-2 and TRBJ2-2; 7 bases match TRBD2. Per germline, CDR1 SGHTA and CDR2 FQGNSA. Trimming removed 0 bases from V and 6 bases from J; junction bases left unmatched: 4. The CDR3 runs to 15 residues.

This rearrangement joins TRBV3-1 (or the pseudogene TRBV3-2) to TRBJ2-5; weak D call: TRBD2 (6 bases). The CDR3 is 14 amino acids. V was shortened by 3 bases and J by 5 bases, with 13 bases between the two germline ends. CDR1 is LGHDT, CDR2 YNNKEL, per germline (reference sequence). The CDR3 spells CASSHLAREETQYF. As DNA, the CDR3 is TGTGCCAGCAGCCACCTGGCCCGGGAGGAGACCCAGTACTTC.

The chain combines TRBV7-2 with TRBJ2-3; 15 bases align to TRBD2. The CDR3 runs 19 residues. V gave up 5 bases and J gave up 0 bases; unmatched junction bases: 9. Germline CDR1 SGHTA, CDR2 FQGNSA. CDR3 in DNA: TGTGCCAGCAGCCACCGGACTAGCGGGGGGGAACTTAGCACAGATACGCAGTATTTT. Its translation: CASSHRTSGGELSTDTQYF. The whole variable domain, filled in from reference TRBV7-2 and TRBJ2-3, reads GAGVSQSPSNKVTEKGKDVELRCDPISGHTALYWYRQSLGQGLEFLIYFQGNSAPDKSGLPSDRFSAERTGGSVSTLTIQRTQQEDSAVYLCASSHRTSGGELSTDTQYFGPGTRLTVL.

The chain has TRBV6-2 or TRBV6-3 and TRBJ2-1; no reliable D call. CDR1 is MNHEY and CDR2 is SVGEGT in the germline V gene. Trimming pared 5 bases from V and 0 bases from J, leaving 8 bases between. This CDR3 has 14 residues. As DNA, the CDR3 is TGTGCCAGCAGTCCAGTCAGCTCCTACAATGAGCAGTTCTTC. This encodes CASSPVSSYNEQFF.

The rearrangement links TRBV6-5 to TRBJ1-2; 8 bases map to TRBD1. The trim removed 2 bases at V and 7 bases at J, leaving 9 bases unmatched. This CDR3 region has 15 residues. Germline V gene data show CDR1 as MNHEY and CDR2 as SVGAGI. The CDR3 sequence is CASSYQPGGAAGYTF. The CDR3 nucleotides read TGTGCCAGCAGTTACCAACCAGGGGGCGCGGCTGGCTACACCTTC.

The V gene is TRBV19, the J gene TRBJ2-1; 10 nucleotides agree with TRBD2. V gave up 8 bases and J gave up 9 bases; unmatched junction bases: 10. The CDR3 is 14 amino acids. CDR1 and CDR2 from the germline V gene are LNHDA and SQIVND (reference sequence). For the CDR3, the DNA is TGTGCCAGTTCCCTAGCGGGAGCCGTCAGTGAGCAGTTCTTC. It translates to CASSLAGAVSEQFF. The complete variable domain, with remaining parts taken from reference TRBV19 and TRBJ2-1, reads DGGITQSPKYLFRKEGQNVTLSCEQNLNHDAMYWYRQDPGQGLRLIYYSQIVNDFQKGDIAEGYSVSREKKESFPLTVTSAQKNPTAFYLCASSLAGAVSEQFFGPGTRLTVL.

This chain connects TRBV29-1 to TRBJ1-1; D perhaps matches TRBD1 (5 bases). Trimming shortened V by 3 bases and J by 1 base, and 9 bases separated the two germline ends. Looked up from germline, CDR1 is SQVTM and CDR2 is ANQGSEA. CDR3 length: 13 amino acids. Written as DNA, the CDR3 is TGCAGCGTTGACCGAACAGGGAACACTGAAGCTTTCTTT. Its translation is CSVDRTGNTEAFF.

The V call is TRBV19, the J call TRBJ1-5; D ambiguous. Germline V gene sequence: CDR1 LNHDA, CDR2 SQIVND (reference sequence). The CDR3 sequence is 11 residues long. Trimming shortened V by 3 bases and J by 9 bases, and 6 bases separated the two germline ends. CDR3 nucleotides: TGTGCCAGTAGTATCGCCGGGCCCCAGCATTTT. It is translated as CASSIAGPQHF.